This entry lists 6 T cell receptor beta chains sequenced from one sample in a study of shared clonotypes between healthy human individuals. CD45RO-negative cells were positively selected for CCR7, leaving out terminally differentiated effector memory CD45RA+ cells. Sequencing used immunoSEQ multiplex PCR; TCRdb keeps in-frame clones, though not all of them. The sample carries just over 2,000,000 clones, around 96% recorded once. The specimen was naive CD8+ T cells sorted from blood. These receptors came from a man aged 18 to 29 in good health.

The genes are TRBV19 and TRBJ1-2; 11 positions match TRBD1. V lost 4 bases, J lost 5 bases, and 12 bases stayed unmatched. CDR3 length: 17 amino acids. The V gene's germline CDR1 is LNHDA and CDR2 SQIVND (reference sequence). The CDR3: CASSTRTGGAIDYGYTF. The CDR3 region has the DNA TGTGCCAGTAGTACCCGGACAGGGGGCGCAATAGATTATGGCTACACCTTC.

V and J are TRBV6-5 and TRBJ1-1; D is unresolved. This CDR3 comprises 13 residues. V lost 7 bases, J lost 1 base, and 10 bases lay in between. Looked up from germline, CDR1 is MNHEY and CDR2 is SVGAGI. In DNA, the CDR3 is TGTGCCAGCATGTCAGTTGGGAACACTGAAGCTTTCTTT. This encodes CASMSVGNTEAFF.

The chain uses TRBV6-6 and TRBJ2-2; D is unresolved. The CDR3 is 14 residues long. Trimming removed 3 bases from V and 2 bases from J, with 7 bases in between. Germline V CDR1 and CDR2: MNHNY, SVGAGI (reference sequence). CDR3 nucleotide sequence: TGTGCCAGCAGTTATGGGGATAACACCGGGGAGCTGTTTTTT. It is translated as CASSYGDNTGELFF.

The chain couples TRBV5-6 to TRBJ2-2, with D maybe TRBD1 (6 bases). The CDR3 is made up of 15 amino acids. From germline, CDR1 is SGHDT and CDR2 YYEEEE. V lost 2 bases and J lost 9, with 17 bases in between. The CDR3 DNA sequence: TGTGCCAGCAGCTTAGGTTGGGGGCCAGGGCGGGAGCTGTTTTTT. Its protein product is CASSLGWGPGRELFF.

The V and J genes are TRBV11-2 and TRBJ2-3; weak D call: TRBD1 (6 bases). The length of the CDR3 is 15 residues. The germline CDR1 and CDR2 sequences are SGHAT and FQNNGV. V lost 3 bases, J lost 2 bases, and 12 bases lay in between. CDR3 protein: CASSFGRGITDTQYF. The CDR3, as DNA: TGTGCCAGCAGCTTCGGCAGGGGTATCACAGATACGCAGTATTTT.

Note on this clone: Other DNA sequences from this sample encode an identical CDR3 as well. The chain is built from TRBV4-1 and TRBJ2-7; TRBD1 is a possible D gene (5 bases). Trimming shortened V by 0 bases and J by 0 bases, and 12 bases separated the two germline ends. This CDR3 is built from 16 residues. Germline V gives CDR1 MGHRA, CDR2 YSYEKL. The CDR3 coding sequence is TGCGCCAGCAGCCAAGAAGACAGAGGCAGCTCCTACGAGCAGTACTTC. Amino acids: CASSQEDRGSSYEQYF.